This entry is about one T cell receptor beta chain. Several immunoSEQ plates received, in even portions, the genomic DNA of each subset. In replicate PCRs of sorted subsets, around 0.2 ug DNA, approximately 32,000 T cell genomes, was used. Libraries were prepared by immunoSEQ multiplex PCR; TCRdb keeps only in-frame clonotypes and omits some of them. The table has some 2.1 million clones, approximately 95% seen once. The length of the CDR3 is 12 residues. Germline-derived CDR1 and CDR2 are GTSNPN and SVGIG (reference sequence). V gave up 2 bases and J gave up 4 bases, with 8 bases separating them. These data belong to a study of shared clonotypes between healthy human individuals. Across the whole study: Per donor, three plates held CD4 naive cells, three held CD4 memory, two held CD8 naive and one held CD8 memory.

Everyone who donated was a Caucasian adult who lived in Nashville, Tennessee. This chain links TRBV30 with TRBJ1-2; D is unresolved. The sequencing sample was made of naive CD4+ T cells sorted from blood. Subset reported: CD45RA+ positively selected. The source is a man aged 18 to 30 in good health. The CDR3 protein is CAWSRAAYGYTF. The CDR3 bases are TGTGCCTGGAGTAGGGCAGCCTATGGCTACACCTTC.